This paragraph reports one T cell receptor beta chain. The sample originates from a study of blood T cell repertoires in COVID-19. At the level of the study: From the United States, Italy and Spain came samples of acute and convalescent COVID-19.

CDR3 length: 15 amino acids. The germline V gene has CDR1 MNHEY and CDR2 SMNVEV (reference sequence). V gave up 6 bases and J gave up 2 bases; unmatched junction bases: 5. Sequenced by immunoSEQ multiplex PCR; TCRdb stores in-frame clones only, minus some. The repertoire includes more than 110,000 clones, more than 75% of them detected once, and approximately 5.4% sits in the top ten. The gene calls are TRBV27 and TRBJ2-7; TRBD2 matches 12 bases. This sequence was found in a human donor in a cohort sampled during active COVID-19. Specimen: peripheral blood. The CDR3 sequence is CASRPSGRAAYEQYF. CDR3 nucleotides: TGTGCCAGCAGACCTAGCGGGAGGGCCGCCTACGAGCAGTACTTC.